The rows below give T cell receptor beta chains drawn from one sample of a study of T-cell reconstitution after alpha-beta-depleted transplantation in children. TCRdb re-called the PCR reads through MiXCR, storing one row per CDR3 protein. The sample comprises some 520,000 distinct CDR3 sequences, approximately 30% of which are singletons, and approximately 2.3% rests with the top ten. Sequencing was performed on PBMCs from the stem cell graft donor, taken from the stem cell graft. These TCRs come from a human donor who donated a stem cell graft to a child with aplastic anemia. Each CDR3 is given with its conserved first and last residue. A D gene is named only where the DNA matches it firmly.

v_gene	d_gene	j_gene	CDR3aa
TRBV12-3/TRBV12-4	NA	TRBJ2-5	CASSFSYLAQETQYF
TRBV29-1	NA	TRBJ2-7	CSVETGRNYEQYF
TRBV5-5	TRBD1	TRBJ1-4	CASSLGQGANEKLFF
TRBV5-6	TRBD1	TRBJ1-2	CASRPGTANYGYTF
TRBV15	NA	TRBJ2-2	CATSRDLPMSSPLGELFF
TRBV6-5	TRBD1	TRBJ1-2	CASSFSGTVDYTF
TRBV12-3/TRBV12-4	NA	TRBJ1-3	CASTQAGNTIYF
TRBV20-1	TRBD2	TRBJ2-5	CSANLAGGETQYF
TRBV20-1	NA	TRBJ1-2	CSAASFYGYTF
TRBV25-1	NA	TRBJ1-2	CASSWGRDLYGYTF
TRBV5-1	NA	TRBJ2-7	CASSLPSTYEQYF
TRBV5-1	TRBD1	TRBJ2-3	CASSLIPPTGGTDTQYF
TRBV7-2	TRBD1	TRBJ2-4	CASSFEPGGANIQYF
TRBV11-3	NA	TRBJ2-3	CASSLRGSLRTDTQYF
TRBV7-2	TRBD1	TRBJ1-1	CASSLVGGTNTEAFF
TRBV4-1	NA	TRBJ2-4	CASSQDYGIAKNIQYF
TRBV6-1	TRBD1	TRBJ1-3	CATRPLTGRDENTIYF
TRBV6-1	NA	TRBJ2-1	CASSPSRRRAEQFF
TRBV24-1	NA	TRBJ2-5	CATSVGKTQYF
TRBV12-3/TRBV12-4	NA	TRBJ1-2	CASSPHRGLNYGYTF
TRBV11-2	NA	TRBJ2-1	CASSITSSFNNEQFF
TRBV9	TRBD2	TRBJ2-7	CASSVGGRAPVQYF
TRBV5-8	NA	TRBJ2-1	CASSLGLRDEQFF